Listed here are 15 T cell receptor beta chains from one sample, sequenced in a study of T cell responses to AZD1222 COVID-19 vaccine. TCRdb keeps only in-frame clones here, not all; method: immunoSEQ multiplex PCR. The sample shows fewer than 120,000 clones, roughly 85% of them seen only once. Sequenced material: peripheral blood, taken on day 0 of AZD1222 vaccination. These receptors were obtained from an adult in good health.

This chain connects TRBV27 to TRBJ1-4; D possibly corresponds to TRBD1 (5 bases). The V end lost 6 bases, the J end lost 4 bases, and 15 bases lay between the germline ends. The germline V gene encodes CDR1 MNHEY and CDR2 SMNVEV (reference sequence). The CDR3 extends over 15 amino acids. For the CDR3, the DNA is TGTGCCAGCAGACTCAGCTGGGGGGGTAATGAAAAACTGTTTTTT. This gives the protein CASRLSWGGNEKLFF.

The CDR3, as DNA: TGTGCCACCAGCCGTAACAGGGACGGCTACACCTTC. Protein: CATSRNRDGYTF. The rearrangement uses TRBV24-1 and TRBJ1-2; D may be TRBD1 (6 bases). The V end was cut by 7 bases, the J end by 8 bases, with 13 bases between. This CDR3 contains 12 residues. CDR1 KGHDR and CDR2 SFDVKD come from the germline V gene.

J is TRBJ1-2 and V is TRBV25-1; D might be TRBD1 (5 bases). The CDR3 consists of 15 residues. The V end was cut by 2 bases, the J end by 4 bases, with 14 bases between. CDR1 MGHDK and CDR2 SYGVNS come from the germline V gene. CDR3 in DNA: TGTGCCAGCAGTGAACTACTGGCTGGGGCCTATGGCTACACCTTC. This gives the protein CASSELLAGAYGYTF.

V is TRBV5-6 and J is TRBJ1-2; 10 nucleotides line up with TRBD1. Trimming took 4 bases from V and 2 from J; bases not matched to a gene: 5. Looked up from germline, CDR1 is SGHDT and CDR2 is YYEEEE. This CDR3 has 15 residues. This chain's CDR3 is CASSRVTGGNYGYTF. CDR3 DNA sequence: TGTGCCAGCAGCCGGGTGACAGGGGGCAACTATGGCTACACCTTC.

The rearrangement links TRBV11-3 to TRBJ1-1; D unresolved. Between the trimmed V and J ends, which lost 0 bases and 6 bases, there was a span of 8 bases. CDR1 is SGHNT, CDR2 YENEEA, per germline. The CDR3 contains 13 residues. This CDR3 is CASSLDSMAEAFF. The CDR3 DNA is TGTGCCAGCAGCTTAGATTCTATGGCTGAAGCTTTCTTT.

The chain carries TRBV4-3 and TRBJ2-6; 12 bases fit TRBD2. The CDR3 spans 20 residues. Germline loops: CDR1 LGHNA, CDR2 YSLEER. The J segment lost 0 bases and the V segment lost 0 bases, leaving 6 bases of the junction unmatched. CDR3 amino acids: CASSQEWLAGGYSGANVLTF. The CDR3 nucleotides read TGCGCCAGCAGCCAAGAGTGGCTAGCGGGGGGGTACTCTGGGGCCAACGTCCTGACTTTC.

The chain uses TRBV5-1 and TRBJ1-1; D uncertain. Trimming pared 0 bases from V and 7 bases from J, leaving 13 bases between. The CDR3 contains 14 residues. CDR1 and CDR2 (germline): SGHRS, YFSETQ. The CDR3 DNA sequence: TGCGCCAGCAGCTTGGTCCCAGAAGTAGTTGAAGCTTTCTTT. This gives the protein CASSLVPEVVEAFF. The full variable domain, in which reference TRBV5-1 and TRBJ1-1 provide the parts outside the CDR3, is KAGVTQTPRYLIKTRGQQVTLSCSPISGHRSVSWYQQTPGQGLQFLFEYFSETQRNKGNFPGRFSGRQFSNSRSEMNVSTLELGDSALYLCASSLVPEVVEAFFGQGTRLTVV.

This clone appeared once. This sequence joins TRBV5-1 and TRBJ2-7; D might be TRBD1 (5 bases). There are 12 residues in the CDR3. Trimming stripped 4 bases from V and 5 bases from J, with 10 bases between. The V gene's germline CDR1 is SGHRS and CDR2 YFSETQ. The DNA for the CDR3 is TGCGCCAGCAGCAAGGGGTTGGACGAGCAGTACTTC. As protein: CASSKGLDEQYF.

This clone was seen more than once but under ten times. The chain is built from TRBV7-2 and TRBJ2-2; D call uncertain. The CDR3 is made up of 13 amino acids. V was trimmed by 4 bases and J by 5 bases, leaving 8 bases between them. Germline loops: CDR1 SGHTA, CDR2 FQGNSA. CDR3 DNA: TGTGCCAGCAGCTCCTCTAGAACCGGGGAGCTGTTTTTT. It encodes CASSSSRTGELFF.

The J gene is TRBJ2-2, the V gene TRBV21-1; TRBD1, as called in the table, went unchecked against the DNA. TRBV21-1 counts as a pseudogene. The CDR3 spans 16 residues. DNA for the CDR3: TGTGCCAGCAGCAAAGCGCAGGGGGCGCGCACCGGGGAGCTGTTTTTT. This encodes CASSKAQGARTGELFF.

This rearrangement joins TRBV10-2 to TRBJ2-7, with TRBD2 identical over 10 bases. V gave up 3 bases and J gave up 4 bases; unmatched junction bases: 3. Germline loops: CDR1 WSHSY, CDR2 SAAADI. The length of the CDR3 is 14 residues. In nucleotides, the CDR3 is TGCGCCAGCAGTGATAGCGGGAGGAAATACGAGCAGTACTTC. Translated: CASSDSGRKYEQYF.

J is TRBJ2-3 and V is TRBV9, with 8 bases identical to TRBD2. The CDR3 extends over 16 amino acids. J gave up 8 bases and V 0 bases, and 11 bases lay outside the gene matches. Germline CDR1 is SGDLS and CDR2 is YYNGEE. This CDR3 is CASSVVSGGSTGTQYF. In DNA form, the CDR3 reads TGTGCCAGCAGCGTAGTGTCGGGAGGGTCCACGGGTACGCAGTATTTT.

This clone was seen only once. The chain carries TRBV9 and TRBJ2-1, with D uncertain. The germline CDR1 and CDR2 sequences are SGDLS and YYNGEE. The CDR3 length is 12 residues. The V and J ends lost 4 bases and 3 bases respectively, with 5 bases between them. The CDR3 DNA is TGTGCCAGCAGCCCGGACTACAATGAGCAGTTCTTC. Protein: CASSPDYNEQFF.

This chain uses TRBV6-2 or TRBV6-3 with TRBJ2-7, with D unclear. V was pared by 2 bases and J by 4 bases, with 18 bases between. CDR3 length: 16 amino acids. The V gene's germline CDR1 is MNHEY and CDR2 SVGEGT. CDR3 DNA: TGTGCCAGCAGTTACCCCTCCGGGCTCCCTGGGTACGAGCAGTACTTC. Encoded protein: CASSYPSGLPGYEQYF.

V and J are TRBV6-5 and TRBJ1-5; D unclear. The CDR3 runs 14 residues. Trimming removed 2 bases at V and 2 bases at J, with 7 bases between. Germline V CDR1 and CDR2: MNHEY, SVGAGI. CDR3: CASSYTVGNQPQHF. The CDR3 DNA sequence: TGTGCCAGCAGTTACACTGTAGGCAATCAGCCCCAGCATTTT.